The text below deals with one T cell receptor (beta chain). Generated by immunoSEQ multiplex PCR, the TCRdb table keeps only in-frame clones and is missing some. The sample lists 200,000 to 250,000 clones; approximately 80% were seen once. This CDR3 region has 12 residues. Between the trimmed V and J ends, which lost 8 bases and 2 bases, there was a span of 9 bases. The germline V gene encodes CDR1 WSHSY and CDR2 SAAADI. The data belong to a study of blood T cell repertoires in COVID-19. Overall study: PBMCs, B-cell-depleted T cells, or T cells were the source of the cDNA or gDNA that made up the material.

The sequencing input was PBMCs or T cells enriched from blood (not recorded which). The clonotype comes from an older woman who had recovered from COVID-19. J is TRBJ2-5 and V is TRBV10-2; maybe TRBD2 (6 bases). CDR3 residues: CASGGKQETQYF. The DNA for the CDR3 is TGCGCCAGCGGCGGGAAACAAGAGACCCAGTACTTC.